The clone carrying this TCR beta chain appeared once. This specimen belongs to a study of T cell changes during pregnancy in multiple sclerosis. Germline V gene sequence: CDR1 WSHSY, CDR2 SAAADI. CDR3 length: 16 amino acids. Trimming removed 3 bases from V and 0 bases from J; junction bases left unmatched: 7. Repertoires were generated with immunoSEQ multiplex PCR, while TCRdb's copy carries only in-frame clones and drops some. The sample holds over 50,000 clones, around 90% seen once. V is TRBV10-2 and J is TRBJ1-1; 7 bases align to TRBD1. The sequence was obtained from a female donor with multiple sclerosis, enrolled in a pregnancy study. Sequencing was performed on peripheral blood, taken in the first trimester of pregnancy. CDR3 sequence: CASSDYRGSMNTEAFF. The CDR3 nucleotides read TGCGCCAGCAGTGACTACAGGGGTAGCATGAACACTGAAGCTTTCTTT.